The source of this TCR beta chain is a study of cytomegalovirus exposure and HLA in healthy donors. Across the whole study: Around 76% of 300 to 450 genotyped donors fell in the Caucasian-associated ancestry cluster. Study results and caveats: After further analysis at a later stage, 15,000 to 20,000 TCR beta sequences were associated with HLA alleles at 0.05 false discovery rate.

CDR3 length equals 14 residues. J was trimmed by 1 base and V by 5 bases; bases with no gene match: 3. Germline V gene lookup returns CDR1 SGDLS and CDR2 YYNGEE. Comment on this clone: Its antigen remains unknown.

It was with 60 Vbeta and 13 Jbeta primers that the PCR ran. The table came from immunoSEQ multiplex PCR; TCRdb's copy has only in-frame clones and leaves some out. The sample yields about 230,000 clones, around 89% seen once. Sequenced sample: PBMCs. This clonotype was obtained from a woman aged 18-35 years in good health and CMV-seronegative. The chain is built from TRBV9 and TRBJ1-3; 7 bases align to TRBD1. The CDR3: CASRQTGSGNTIYF. The CDR3, as DNA: TGTGCCAGCAGACAGACAGGGTCTGGAAACACCATATATTTT.